This T cell receptor beta chain was retrieved from a study of identical twins. TCRdb processed the 5' RACE reads anew with MiXCR; each CDR3 protein has one entry. This sample has 520,000 or so distinct CDR3 sequences, with roughly a fifth found just once. Trimming removed 5 bases at V and 6 bases at J, with 17 bases between. CDR3 size: 15 residues. CDR1 is KGHSH and CDR2 is LQKENI in the germline V gene. Study observations and caveats: With abundant cord blood beta clonotypes, insertions were fewer; memory repertoires showed no such pattern.

A note on this clonotype: Its antigen is currently unknown.

The same specimen was also included in a second study, on T cells expressing NK-cell markers. From that paper: An anti-gamma-delta TCR antibody confined sorting to alpha-beta TCR T cells across several of the experiments. As a fraction of CD8+ T cells, dominant NKG2C+ clonotypes reached about 1.0-7.0% in six donors. Researchers report these clonotypes also headed the CD3+CD56-NKG2C+ fraction in several donors.

The chain employs TRBV18 and TRBJ2-1; no reliable D call. The receptor was derived from a young woman in good health. Material for sequencing was CD4+ T cells sorted from blood. The CDR3 sequence is CASSRVSLEGNEQFF. The CDR3 DNA reads TGTGCCAGCTCAAGGGTGTCGTTAGAAGGCAATGAGCAGTTCTTC.